The 8 T cell receptor beta chains below were found in one sample sequenced in a study of cytomegalovirus exposure and HLA in healthy donors. Method: immunoSEQ multiplex PCR; TCRdb's copy keeps in-frame clones and lacks some. The sample consists of around 70,000 clones, approximately 95% of them appearing once. Sample: PBMCs. The receptors originated from a man younger than 35 in good health and CMV-seropositive.

The V and J genes are TRBV29-1 and TRBJ2-2; 9 nucleotides line up with TRBD1. The CDR3 consists of 13 residues. Germline V gives CDR1 SQVTM, CDR2 ANQGSEA. V was clipped by 6 bases and J by 7 bases; unmatched bases: 6. The CDR3 is CSVRTGDGGELFF. DNA for the CDR3: TGCAGCGTCCGGACAGGGGATGGCGGGGAGCTGTTTTTT.

This clone appeared a single time. The chain has TRBV5-4 and TRBJ2-7; the match to TRBD1 covers 10 bases. The CDR3 runs to 14 residues. From germline, CDR1 is SGHNT and CDR2 YYREEE (reference sequence). The ends lost 4 bases at V and 3 bases at J; junction bases unmatched: 4. The CDR3 region is CASSPGTGVYEQYF. CDR3 DNA: TGTGCCAGCAGCCCCGGGACAGGGGTCTACGAGCAGTACTTC.

The chain links TRBV18 to TRBJ1-2; TRBD1 agrees at 7 bases. Germline-derived CDR1 and CDR2 are KGHSH and LQKENI. Trimming took 2 bases from V and 4 from J; bases not matched to a gene: 7. This CDR3 has 15 amino acids. In nucleotides, the CDR3 is TGTGCCAGCTCACCATTTTCAGGGGGTGGCTATGGCTACACCTTC. Translation: CASSPFSGGGYGYTF.

The V and J genes are TRBV28 and TRBJ1-2; maybe TRBD1 (6 bases). CDR1 is MDHEN, CDR2 SYDVKM, per germline. The V and J ends lost 0 bases and 4 bases respectively, with 15 bases between them. There are 16 residues in the CDR3. The CDR3 loop reads CASSLCISCRGYGYTF. CDR3 sequence (DNA): TGTGCCAGCAGTTTATGCATAAGTTGCAGGGGCTATGGCTACACCTTC.

V usage is TRBV5-1 and J usage is TRBJ2-3, with TRBD1 identical over 7 bases. The CDR3 consists of 17 residues. V trimming: 0 bases; J trimming: 1 base; junction bases outside the gene matches: 8. CDR1 and CDR2 from the germline V gene are SGHRS and YFSETQ. The CDR3 reads CASSLATGAQGTDTQYF. CDR3 coding DNA: TGCGCCAGCAGCTTGGCTACAGGGGCGCAAGGCACAGATACGCAGTATTTT.

This clone showed up just once. The chain employs TRBV11-3 and TRBJ2-3; 7 bases fit TRBD2. Germline assignment: CDR1 SGHNT and CDR2 YENEEA. CDR3 length: 17 residues. The ends lost 1 base at V and 0 bases at J; junction bases unmatched: 7. In DNA, the CDR3 is TGTGCCAGCAGCTTAGGTACGGCTAGCGGAAGCACAGATACGCAGTATTTT. This gives the protein CASSLGTASGSTDTQYF.

This clone was seen a few times. The V gene is TRBV7-6, the J gene TRBJ1-5; 8 bases are shared with TRBD1. CDR1 and CDR2 from the germline V gene are SGHVS and FNYEAQ. This CDR3 has 15 residues. With 1 base clipped from V and 7 bases from J, the junction kept 6 bases outside the gene matches. This chain's CDR3 is CASSLGTGMGQPQHF. CDR3 DNA: TGTGCCAGCAGCTTAGGGACAGGGATGGGGCAGCCCCAGCATTTT.

This chain uses TRBV27 with TRBJ2-2, with 8 nucleotides matching TRBD1. Looked up from germline, CDR1 is MNHEY and CDR2 is SMNVEV (reference sequence). V shed 6 bases and J 4 bases; nucleotides not matched to a gene: 4. The CDR3 is 14 residues long. CDR3 in amino acids: CASSQGAGTGELFF. CDR3 DNA sequence: TGTGCCAGCAGCCAGGGGGCGGGCACCGGGGAGCTGTTTTTT.